The clone carrying this TCR beta chain was detected ten times or more. The ends were cut back, 6 bases at V and 3 bases at J, with 5 bases in the middle. The CDR3 extends over 12 amino acids. Germline V gene data show CDR1 as MNHEY and CDR2 as SVGEGT. The data originate from a study of T cells in Graves' hyperthyroidism and ophthalmopathy. RNA transcripts served as the template for amplifying TCR beta CDR3 regions. The primer set for the first-round RT-PCR of the TCR CDR3 was HTBI. MiXCR was run by TCRdb on the multiplex PCR reads, yielding one entry per CDR3 protein. The table lists roughly 700,000 distinct CDR3 sequences, 17% of them singletons. Diagnosis rested on symptoms, serum thyroxine and TRAb, thyroid ultrasound, and orbital computed tomography.

The source of this sequence is a man in his forties or fifties with Graves' hyperthyroidism. The sequencing input was blood. The rearrangement uses TRBV6-2 or TRBV6-3 and TRBJ2-2; D uncertain. CDR3 in DNA: TGTGCCAGCAGCAAACACACCGGGGAGCTGTTTTTT. Translated: CASSKHTGELFF.